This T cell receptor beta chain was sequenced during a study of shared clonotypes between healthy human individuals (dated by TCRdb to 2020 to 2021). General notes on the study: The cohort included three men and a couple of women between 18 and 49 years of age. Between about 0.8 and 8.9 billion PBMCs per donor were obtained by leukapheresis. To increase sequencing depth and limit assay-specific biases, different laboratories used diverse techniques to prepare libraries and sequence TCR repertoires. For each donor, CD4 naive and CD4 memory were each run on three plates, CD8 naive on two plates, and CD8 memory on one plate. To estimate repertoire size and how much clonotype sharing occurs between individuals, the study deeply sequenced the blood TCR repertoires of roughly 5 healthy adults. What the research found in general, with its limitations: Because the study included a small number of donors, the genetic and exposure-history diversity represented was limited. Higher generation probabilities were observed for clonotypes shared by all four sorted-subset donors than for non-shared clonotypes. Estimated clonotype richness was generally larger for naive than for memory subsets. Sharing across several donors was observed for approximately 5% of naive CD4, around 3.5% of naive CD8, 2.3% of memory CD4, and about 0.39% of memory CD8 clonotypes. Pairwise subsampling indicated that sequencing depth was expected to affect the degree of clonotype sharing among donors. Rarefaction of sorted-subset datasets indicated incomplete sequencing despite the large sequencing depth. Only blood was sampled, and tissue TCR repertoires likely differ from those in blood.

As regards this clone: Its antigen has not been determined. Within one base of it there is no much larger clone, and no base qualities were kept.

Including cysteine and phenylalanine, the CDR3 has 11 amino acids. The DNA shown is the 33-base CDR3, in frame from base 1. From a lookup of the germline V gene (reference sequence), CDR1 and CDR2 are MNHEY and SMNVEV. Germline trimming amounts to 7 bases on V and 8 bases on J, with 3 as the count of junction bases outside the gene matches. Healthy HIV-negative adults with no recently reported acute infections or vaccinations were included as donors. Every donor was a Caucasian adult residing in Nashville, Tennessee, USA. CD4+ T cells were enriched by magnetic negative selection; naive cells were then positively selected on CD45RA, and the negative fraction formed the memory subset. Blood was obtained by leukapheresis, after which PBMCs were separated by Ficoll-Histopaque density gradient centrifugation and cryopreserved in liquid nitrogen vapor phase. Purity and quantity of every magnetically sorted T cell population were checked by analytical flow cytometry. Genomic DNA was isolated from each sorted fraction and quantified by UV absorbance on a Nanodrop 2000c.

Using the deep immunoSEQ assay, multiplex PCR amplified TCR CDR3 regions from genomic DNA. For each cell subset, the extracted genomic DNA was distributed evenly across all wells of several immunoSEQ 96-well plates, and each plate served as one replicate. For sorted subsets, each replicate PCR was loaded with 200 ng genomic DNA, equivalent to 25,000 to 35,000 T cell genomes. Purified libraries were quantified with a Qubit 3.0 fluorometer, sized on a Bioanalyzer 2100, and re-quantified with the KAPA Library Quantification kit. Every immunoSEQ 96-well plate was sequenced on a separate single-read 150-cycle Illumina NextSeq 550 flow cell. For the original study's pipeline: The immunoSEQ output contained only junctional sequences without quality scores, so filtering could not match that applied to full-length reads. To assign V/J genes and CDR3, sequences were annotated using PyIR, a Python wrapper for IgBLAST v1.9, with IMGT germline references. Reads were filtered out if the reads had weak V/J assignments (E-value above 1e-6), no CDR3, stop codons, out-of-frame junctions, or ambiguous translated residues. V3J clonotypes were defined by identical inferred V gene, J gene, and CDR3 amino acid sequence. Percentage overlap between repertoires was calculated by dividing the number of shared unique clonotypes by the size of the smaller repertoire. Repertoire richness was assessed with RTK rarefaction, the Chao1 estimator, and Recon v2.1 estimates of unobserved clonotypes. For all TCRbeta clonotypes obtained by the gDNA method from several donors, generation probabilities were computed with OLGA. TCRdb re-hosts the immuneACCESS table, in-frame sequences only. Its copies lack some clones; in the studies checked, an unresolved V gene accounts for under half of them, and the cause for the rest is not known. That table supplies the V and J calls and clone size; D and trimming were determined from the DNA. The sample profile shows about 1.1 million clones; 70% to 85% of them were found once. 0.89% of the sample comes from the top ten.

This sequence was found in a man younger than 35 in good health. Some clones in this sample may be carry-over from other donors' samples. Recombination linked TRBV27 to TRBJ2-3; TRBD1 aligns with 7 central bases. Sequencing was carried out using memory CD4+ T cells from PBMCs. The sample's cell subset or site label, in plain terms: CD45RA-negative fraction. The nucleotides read TGTGCCAGCACCCGACAGGGTACGCAGTATTTT. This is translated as CASTRQGTQYF.